The 20 T cell receptor beta chains listed next were all sequenced from one sample in a study of blood T cell repertoires in COVID-19. TCRdb's table, derived via immunoSEQ multiplex PCR, lists solely in-frame clones and lacks some. This repertoire shows approximately 100,000 clones, more than 80% found once; its top ten account for about 1%. Sequences were obtained from peripheral blood. Receptors originate from a human donor in a cohort sampled during active COVID-19.

The chain is built from TRBV3-1 (or the pseudogene TRBV3-2) and TRBJ1-1, with 10 bases fitting TRBD1. Germline values: CDR1 LGHDT, CDR2 YNNKEL (reference sequence). The CDR3 has 15 amino acids. The V and J ends lost 1 base and 4 bases, in that order; junction bases with no gene match: 3. Written as DNA, the CDR3 is TGTGCCAGCAGCCAAGGGGGACAGGGGAGCACTGAAGCTTTCTTT. Protein sequence: CASSQGGQGSTEAFF.

This clone showed up just a few times. In DNA, the CDR3 is TGCGCCAGCAGCGCGGGACAGGGAAATTCACCCCTCCACTTT. Protein: CASSAGQGNSPLHF. The genes are TRBV5-1 and TRBJ1-6; TRBD1 aligns across 9 bases. V gave up 4 bases and J gave up 7 bases; unmatched junction bases: 3. The germline V gene encodes CDR1 SGHRS and CDR2 YFSETQ. The CDR3 consists of 14 residues.

This sequence joins TRBV3-1 (or the pseudogene TRBV3-2) and TRBJ2-3; 8 bases are shared with TRBD2. The germline V gene has CDR1 LGHDT and CDR2 YNNKEL (reference sequence). With V trimmed by 4 bases and J by 2 bases, 8 bases remained unmatched. This CDR3 is built from 16 residues. The CDR3 sequence: CASSRASGGHTDTQYF. In DNA, the CDR3 is TGTGCCAGCAGCCGTGCAAGCGGGGGACACACAGATACGCAGTATTTT.

The table lists this clone with a few counts. The genes are TRBV9 and TRBJ1-1; tentatively, D is TRBD1 (6 bases). Germline V gene lookup returns CDR1 SGDLS and CDR2 YYNGEE. V lost 3 bases to trimming and J lost 6 bases, with 12 bases between them. This CDR3 comprises 13 residues. The DNA of the CDR3 is TGTGCCAGCAGCGGGGTGGCAGGGGCTGAAGCTTTCTTT. It codes for CASSGVAGAEAFF.

V is TRBV28 and J is TRBJ1-5, with TRBD1 identical over 9 bases. Trimming at V came to 5 bases and at J to 0 bases, leaving 2 bases not matched to a gene. Germline CDR1 reads MDHEN; CDR2 reads SYDVKM. CDR3 size: 15 residues. As DNA, the CDR3 is TGTGCCAGCAGTACAGGGGGCCATAGCAATCAGCCCCAGCATTTT. Protein: CASSTGGHSNQPQHF. The full variable domain, in which reference TRBV28 and TRBJ1-5 provide the parts outside the CDR3, is DVKVTQSSRYLVKRTGEKVFLECVQDMDHENMFWYRQDPGLGLRLIYFSYDVKMKEKGDIPEGYSVSREKKERFSLILESASTNQTSMYLCASSTGGHSNQPQHFGDGTRLSIL.

The chain links TRBV27 to TRBJ2-1; D remains unclear. The CDR3 runs to 15 residues. Trimming pared 3 bases from V and 2 bases from J, leaving 11 bases between. Germline V lookup: CDR1 MNHEY, CDR2 SMNVEV (reference sequence). The CDR3 sequence: CASSLVLAPYNEQFF. The CDR3 DNA is TGTGCCAGCAGTTTGGTGTTGGCCCCCTACAATGAGCAGTTCTTC.

V usage is TRBV7-2 and J usage is TRBJ1-3, with a tentative D call TRBD1 (5 bases). Trimming stripped 1 base from V and 4 bases from J, with 8 bases between. This CDR3 spans 14 amino acids. The V gene's germline CDR1 is SGHTA and CDR2 FQGNSA. The CDR3: CASSLDAGGNTIYF. The CDR3 region has the DNA TGTGCCAGCAGCTTAGATGCAGGGGGAAACACCATATATTTT.

J is TRBJ1-1 and V is TRBV5-1; D is possibly TRBD1 (6 bases). Deletions cut 6 bases from V and 5 bases from J, with 20 bases between. CDR1 SGHRS and CDR2 YFSETQ come from the germline V gene. This CDR3 region has 15 residues. Here the CDR3 reads CASIREPGVETEAFF. The CDR3 DNA sequence: TGCGCCAGCATAAGGGAGCCAGGGGTGGAAACTGAAGCTTTCTTT.

The chain joins TRBV2 to TRBJ1-5; possible D gene TRBD1, 5 bases. Germline-derived CDR1 and CDR2 are SNHLY and FYNNEI. This CDR3 comprises 14 residues. Between the trimmed V and J ends, which lost 7 bases and 7 bases, there was a span of 17 bases. The CDR3 DNA reads TGTGCCAGCATGGGGAGGGGTCCCCACCAGCCCCAGCATTTT. It specifies CASMGRGPHQPQHF.

The chain recombines TRBV11-2 with TRBJ2-1, with 7 bases fitting TRBD2. The germline V gene has CDR1 SGHAT and CDR2 FQNNGV. V lost 6 bases to trimming and J lost 4 bases; unmatched junction nucleotides: 3. This CDR3 spans 13 amino acids. The CDR3 DNA follows: TGTGCCAGCAGTCGACTAGCTTACAATGAGCAGTTCTTC. The encoded protein is CASSRLAYNEQFF.

The chain combines TRBV6-6 with TRBJ1-2; D remains unclear. The CDR3 sequence is 12 residues long. Germline values: CDR1 MNHNY, CDR2 SVGAGI (reference sequence). V was cut by 4 bases and J by 4 bases, with 7 bases left in between. The CDR3 nucleotides read TGTGCCAGCAGTTCCGGCGGCTATGGCTACACCTTC. Encoded protein: CASSSGGYGYTF.

V is TRBV6-2 or TRBV6-3 and J is TRBJ1-6; possible D gene TRBD1, 5 bases. Trimming removed 6 bases from V and 7 bases from J, with 10 bases in between. Per the germline V gene, CDR1 is MNHEY and CDR2 is SVGEGT. CDR3 length equals 13 residues. CDR3 in amino acids: CASSRGLNSPLHF. The CDR3 DNA reads TGTGCCAGCAGCCGGGGCCTAAATTCACCCCTCCACTTT.

This rearrangement joins TRBV5-5 to TRBJ2-7, with TRBD1 matching over 9 bases. J was trimmed by 3 bases and V by 3 bases; bases with no gene match: 7. This CDR3 spans 15 amino acids. Germline V gives CDR1 SGHKS, CDR2 YYEKEE (reference sequence). CDR3 protein: CASSSPGQGIYEQYF. The CDR3 DNA reads TGTGCCAGCAGCTCCCCGGGACAGGGTATCTACGAGCAGTACTTC.

The rearrangement joins TRBV5-6 to TRBJ1-5, with D possibly TRBD1 on 6 matching bases. The CDR3 sequence is 17 residues long. Between the trimmed V and J ends, which lost 1 base and 0 bases, there was a span of 14 bases. In germline, CDR1 is SGHDT, CDR2 YYEEEE. This CDR3 is CASSLFDRLLSNQPQHF. The CDR3 bases are TGTGCCAGCAGCTTGTTTGACAGGCTCCTTAGCAATCAGCCCCAGCATTTT.

A remark on this clone: The same CDR3 is also encoded by other DNA sequences in this sample. The chain carries TRBV28 and TRBJ1-5; possibly TRBD1 for D (5 bases). The CDR3 consists of 14 residues. Germline assignment: CDR1 MDHEN and CDR2 SYDVKM. Between the trimmed V and J ends, which lost 5 bases and 1 base, there was a span of 9 bases. The CDR3 DNA follows: TGTGCCAGCAGTGGGGGGGGGAGCAATCAGCCCCAGCATTTT. Translation: CASSGGGSNQPQHF.

This chain uses TRBV13 with TRBJ2-7; the match to TRBD2 covers 7 bases. CDR1 is PRHDT and CDR2 is FYEKMQ in the germline V gene (reference sequence). The length of the CDR3 is 17 residues. Trimming at V came to 3 bases and at J to 5 bases, leaving 16 bases not matched to a gene. The CDR3 DNA reads as TGTGCCAGCAGCTTTCTAACCACGACGGTGGGAGGGAACGAGCAGTACTTC. Translation: CASSFLTTTVGGNEQYF.

The chain links TRBV24-1 to TRBJ1-1; D unclear. CDR1 and CDR2 from the germline V gene are KGHDR and SFDVKD. CDR3 length: 12 amino acids. Trimming took 5 bases from V and 3 from J, leaving 6 bases between them. The CDR3 loop reads CATSGSYTEAFF. The CDR3 coding sequence is TGTGCCACCAGTGGGAGTTACACTGAAGCTTTCTTT.

The rearrangement links TRBV2 to TRBJ1-5; tentatively, D is TRBD1 (5 bases). CDR3 size: 14 residues. Trimming stripped 0 bases from V and 6 bases from J, with 9 bases between. CDR1 SNHLY and CDR2 FYNNEI come from the germline V gene. The CDR3 loop is CASSEAGVSQPQHF. The CDR3 DNA reads TGTGCCAGCAGTGAAGCAGGGGTGTCTCAGCCCCAGCATTTT.

In the case of this clone: The sample carries other DNA sequences with the same CDR3. CDR3 in amino acids: CASSQGGGGSYEQYF. The CDR3 coding sequence is TGTGCCAGCAGCCAAGGCGGGGGCGGCTCCTACGAGCAGTACTTC. This chain connects TRBV4-2 to TRBJ2-7; D is perhaps TRBD2 (7 bases). Germline-derived CDR1 and CDR2 are LGHNA and YNFKEQ. Trimming pared 1 base from V and 0 bases from J, leaving 10 bases between. The CDR3 spans 15 residues.

The rearrangement uses TRBV5-1 and TRBJ2-5; 15 bases are shared with TRBD2. From germline, CDR1 is SGHRS and CDR2 YFSETQ. The junction had 7 bases not matched to a gene; V was cut back by 8 bases and J by 5 bases. This CDR3 is 15 amino acids long. The CDR3 reads CASGTSGGLRETQYF. The CDR3 bases are TGCGCCAGTGGGACTAGCGGGGGGCTCAGGGAGACCCAGTACTTC.